This T cell receptor (beta chain) is drawn from a study of identical twins. TCRdb analysed the 5' RACE reads with MiXCR anew, one entry per CDR3 protein. There are 550,000 to 800,000 distinct CDR3 sequences in the sample; less than 9% occur only once, and about 1.5% lies in the top ten. The V and J ends lost 1 base and 5 bases respectively, with 19 bases between them. Germline V CDR1 and CDR2: MGHRA, YSYEKL. This CDR3 comprises 17 residues. This clonotype was found a few times. These data were likewise used in another study, on yellow fever vaccine responses in identical twins.

This TCR was sampled from a woman aged 18-30 years in good health. Sequenced sample: PBMCs. The rearrangement uses TRBV4-1 and TRBJ2-3, with a weak D call TRBD1 (7 bases). This chain's CDR3 is CASSQGNQGGWEDTQYF. The CDR3 DNA follows: TGCGCCAGCAGCCAAGGAAACCAGGGGGGCTGGGAAGATACGCAGTATTTT.